This T cell receptor (beta chain) came from a study of blood T cells in healthy people across ages. Study outcomes and limitations: The percentage of naive T cells correlated strongly with TCR beta diversity.

This clonotype was seen repeatedly, ten times or more. Its specificity is unknown. The authors ran a second PCR of about 6 to 11 cycles using a sample-barcoded 5' primer and a J-beta primer mix. Every cDNA molecule bore a tag from a template-switch adaptor containing 12 random nucleotides. Via MiXCR, TCRdb re-called the 5' RACE reads, giving one row per CDR3 protein. The repertoire holds about 720,000 distinct CDR3 sequences, with 20% to 25% as singletons. The CDR3 runs to 14 residues. The V end lost 0 bases, the J end lost 6 bases, and 11 bases lay between the germline ends. The clonotype comes from a man between 70 and 80 years old in good health. The V and J genes are TRBV12-3 or TRBV12-4 and TRBJ1-2, with D unresolved. The sequenced sample consisted of blood. The chain's CDR3 is CASSLAGILHGYTF. The CDR3 DNA reads as TGTGCCAGCAGTTTAGCGGGGATTCTTCATGGCTACACCTTC.